The 29 T cell receptor beta chains below all came from one sample that was sequenced in a study of T-cell memory formation after mild COVID-19. MiXCR, run by TCRdb on the 5' RACE reads, gives a single entry per CDR3 protein. The table shows 140,000 to 150,000 distinct CDR3 sequences, with 15% to 20% occurring only once. The sample comprised PBMCs or a T cell subset sorted from them (not recorded which). These receptors originate from an adult woman who had mild COVID-19 (a few samples of this study predate the infection). Cell type and time point are not known.

The CDR3 sequence is CSARVVAEAFF. The CDR3 DNA reads TGCAGTGCTAGAGTAGTCGCCGAAGCTTTCTTT. The chain links TRBV20-1 to TRBJ1-1; D is ambiguous. Looked up from germline, CDR1 is DFQATT and CDR2 is SNEGSKA (reference sequence). Trimming removed 1 base from V and 8 bases from J, with 8 bases in between. The CDR3 is made up of 11 amino acids.

The J gene is TRBJ1-5, the V gene TRBV20-1; a possible D gene is TRBD1 (6 bases). Germline V gene data show CDR1 as DFQATT and CDR2 as SNEGSKA (reference sequence). The CDR3 spans 17 residues. V was cut by 0 bases and J by 2 bases, with 17 bases left in between. The CDR3 region is CSARDRVGGRGNQPQHF. As DNA, the CDR3 is TGCAGTGCTAGAGATCGGGTGGGGGGCAGGGGCAATCAGCCCCAGCATTTT.

The J gene is TRBJ2-1, the V gene TRBV20-1; 7 bases line up with TRBD2. Germline V gene lookup returns CDR1 DFQATT and CDR2 SNEGSKA (reference sequence). Unmatched junction bases numbered 12, after V lost 5 bases and J lost 5 bases. The CDR3 sequence is 15 residues long. As DNA, the CDR3 is TGCAGTGCTCAGAGTGGTAGCGGGTTACACAATGAGCAGTTCTTC. It encodes CSAQSGSGLHNEQFF.

This clonotype was observed a few times. This sequence joins TRBV5-1 and TRBJ2-1, with a possible D match to TRBD1 (7 bases). The CDR3 extends over 15 amino acids. The germline V gene has CDR1 SGHRS and CDR2 YFSETQ. Trimming removed 4 bases from V and 10 bases from J, with 21 bases in between. The CDR3 nucleotides are TGCGCCAGCAGCGGGGGGATTTCGCGGGACAGAGAGCAGTTCTTC. Translating it yields CASSGGISRDREQFF.

The J gene is TRBJ2-7, the V gene TRBV6-1; D is uncertain. Germline-derived CDR1 and CDR2 are MNHNS and SASEGT. CDR3 length: 14 residues. V shed 6 bases and J shed 1 base, with 13 bases lying between them. The CDR3 sequence is CASSPPYGSYEQYF. In nucleotides, the CDR3 is TGTGCCAGCAGCCCGCCATACGGGTCCTACGAGCAGTACTTC.

This chain joins TRBV5-5 and TRBJ2-7; 9 bases are shared with TRBD1. Trimming took 3 bases from V and 4 from J; bases not matched to a gene: 5. Germline V gene data show CDR1 as SGHKS and CDR2 as YYEKEE (reference sequence). The CDR3 is made up of 14 amino acids. Here the CDR3 reads CASSWGQGTYEQYF. Here the CDR3 DNA reads TGTGCCAGCAGCTGGGGACAGGGAACTTACGAGCAGTACTTC.

The V gene is TRBV20-1, the J gene TRBJ2-7; TRBD2 might be the D (5 bases). This CDR3 region has 15 residues. CDR1 is DFQATT and CDR2 is SNEGSKA in the germline V gene (reference sequence). V shed 0 bases and J shed 1 base, with 13 bases lying between them. The CDR3 sequence is CSARDAGILSYEQYF. In DNA, the CDR3 is TGCAGTGCTAGAGATGCGGGCATCCTATCCTACGAGCAGTACTTC.

The rearrangement joins TRBV12-3 or TRBV12-4 to TRBJ1-5; TRBD1 agrees at 9 bases. V lost 5 bases, J lost 6 bases, and 5 bases stayed unmatched. The CDR3 extends over 14 amino acids. CDR3 nucleotide sequence: TGTGCCAGCAGTCCCGGGACAGGGAGTCAGCCCCAGCATTTT. Its protein is CASSPGTGSQPQHF.

This clonotype turned up a few times. This CDR3 reads CASSLQATNEKLFF. The CDR3 DNA sequence: TGTGCCAGCAGCTTACAGGCAACTAATGAAAAACTGTTTTTT. V usage is TRBV7-6 and J usage is TRBJ1-4; D is unclear. Per germline, CDR1 SGHVS and CDR2 FNYEAQ. Trimming cost V 2 bases and J 0 bases, with 4 bases left between them. CDR3 length equals 14 residues. The variable domain in full, completed from reference TRBV7-6 and TRBJ1-4, reads GAGVSQSPRYKVTKRGQDVALRCDPISGHVSLYWYRQALGQGPEFLTYFNYEAQQDKSGLPNDRFSAERPEGSISTLTIQRTEQRDSAMYRCASSLQATNEKLFFGSGTQLSVL.

The chain employs TRBV7-3 and TRBJ1-6, with D possibly TRBD1 on 6 matching bases. V was clipped by 2 bases and J by 8 bases, with 13 bases between them. CDR3 length: 15 amino acids. The germline V gene encodes CDR1 SGHTA and CDR2 FQGTGA. The CDR3 here is CASSLGGPGDSPLHF. The CDR3 DNA is TGTGCCAGCAGCTTAGGGGGGCCTGGGGATTCACCCCTCCACTTT.

This clonotype was seen only a few times. J is TRBJ1-2 and V is TRBV12-3 or TRBV12-4; D ambiguous. Trimming pared 5 bases from V and 4 bases from J, leaving 11 bases between. This CDR3 comprises 13 residues. CDR3 bases: TGTGCCAGCAGTACCGCAGGCTCCTATGGCTACACCTTC. Its protein product is CASSTAGSYGYTF.

This chain connects TRBV7-6 to TRBJ2-7; D is perhaps TRBD2 (5 bases). There are 16 residues in the CDR3. Germline V gene data show CDR1 as SGHVS and CDR2 as FNYEAQ. The V gene lost 0 bases and the J gene lost 2 bases, with 14 bases spanning the gap. The CDR3 protein is CASSLALGSRAYEQYF. CDR3 coding DNA: TGTGCCAGCAGCTTAGCTTTGGGGAGTAGAGCCTACGAGCAGTACTTC.

The chain recombines TRBV5-1 with TRBJ1-2; D may be TRBD1 (5 bases). V was trimmed by 0 bases and J by 2 bases, leaving 11 bases between them. The CDR3 extends over 15 amino acids. Germline assignment: CDR1 SGHRS and CDR2 YFSETQ. The CDR3 nucleotides are TGCGCCAGCAGCTTGGTGCAGGGCACCAACTATGGCTACACCTTC. Protein sequence: CASSLVQGTNYGYTF.

The chain couples TRBV7-2 to TRBJ1-2, with D maybe TRBD1 (6 bases). CDR3 length: 14 amino acids. Germline V gene data show CDR1 as SGHTA and CDR2 as FQGNSA. V dropped 1 base and J dropped 8 bases, with 14 bases sitting between them. CDR3 sequence: CASSLGGGTRGYTF. CDR3 coding DNA: TGTGCCAGCAGCTTAGGAGGGGGGACCCGGGGCTACACCTTC.

This chain connects TRBV4-3 to TRBJ2-7; TRBD1 is a possible D gene (7 bases). V was pared by 8 bases and J by 0 bases, with 11 bases between. The germline V gene has CDR1 LGHNA and CDR2 YSLEER. The CDR3 covers 13 residues. The CDR3 loop is CASRGTASYEQYF. The DNA for the CDR3 is TGCGCCAGCCGCGGGACAGCCTCCTACGAGCAGTACTTC.

The genes are TRBV24-1 and TRBJ2-1; TRBD2 is a possible D gene (6 bases). This CDR3 comprises 14 residues. Per the germline V gene, CDR1 is KGHDR and CDR2 is SFDVKD. V was cut by 5 bases and J by 2 bases, with 9 bases left in between. The CDR3 is CATSGRGAYNEQFF. In DNA form, the CDR3 reads TGTGCCACCAGTGGGAGGGGAGCCTACAATGAGCAGTTCTTC.

The chain has TRBV12-3 or TRBV12-4 and TRBJ1-5; 10 bases are shared with TRBD1. The CDR3 contains 16 residues. Trimming cost V 6 bases and J 2 bases; bases outside gene matches: 7. The DNA of the CDR3 is TGTGCCAGCAGGTCCTCCGGGACAGGGGGCAATCAGCCCCAGCATTTT. Residues: CASRSSGTGGNQPQHF.

The rearrangement joins TRBV12-3 or TRBV12-4 to TRBJ1-6; 9 bases agree with TRBD1. CDR3 length equals 14 residues. The V and J ends lost 3 bases and 9 bases, in that order; junction bases with no gene match: 3. The CDR3 nucleotides read TGTGCCAGCAGTTTTTCGGGACAGGGTTCACCCCTCCACTTT. Protein: CASSFSGQGSPLHF.

The chain joins TRBV18 to TRBJ2-7; TRBD2 matches 8 bases. Germline V CDR1 and CDR2: KGHSH, LQKENI. J gave up 2 bases and V 3 bases, and 12 bases lay outside the gene matches. CDR3 length: 17 amino acids. CDR3 in amino acids: CASSPPMGREAAYEQYF. In nucleotides, the CDR3 is TGTGCCAGCTCACCGCCCATGGGGCGGGAGGCTGCCTACGAGCAGTACTTC.

This clonotype turned up a few times. This chain uses TRBV7-2 with TRBJ2-7; 8 bases map to TRBD1. The CDR3 has 14 residues. The germline V gene has CDR1 SGHTA and CDR2 FQGNSA. The V and J ends lost 3 bases and 4 bases, in that order; junction bases with no gene match: 5. Written as DNA, the CDR3 is TGTGCCAGCAGCTTGGACAGGGCGATATACGAGCAGTACTTC. Translating gives CASSLDRAIYEQYF.

The chain has TRBV11-2 and TRBJ2-4; D ambiguous. Trimming removed 3 bases from V and 7 bases from J, with 13 bases in between. The CDR3 loop spans 14 amino acids. Per the germline V gene, CDR1 is SGHAT and CDR2 is FQNNGV. The CDR3 nucleotides read TGTGCCAGCAGCTTTCAGGCCAGCCGTAACATTCAGTACTTC. Translated, it gives CASSFQASRNIQYF.

V gene TRBV12-3 or TRBV12-4 combines with J gene TRBJ2-3; weak D call: TRBD2 (6 bases). V gave up 5 bases and J gave up 4 bases, with 16 bases separating them. The CDR3 length is 15 residues. CDR3: CASSPWTTAADTQYF. The CDR3 DNA is TGTGCCAGCAGTCCGTGGACTACCGCCGCAGATACGCAGTATTTT.

J is TRBJ1-2 and V is TRBV10-3; D might be TRBD1 (5 bases). The CDR3 sequence is 14 residues long. Germline CDR1 ENHRY, CDR2 SYGVKD. Deletions cut 3 bases from V and 8 bases from J, with 16 bases between. The CDR3 sequence: CAISDPAGGEGYTF. The CDR3 DNA sequence: TGTGCCATCAGTGACCCCGCTGGGGGTGAAGGCTACACCTTC.

V is TRBV20-1 and J is TRBJ2-1; the D is unclear. Germline loops: CDR1 DFQATT, CDR2 SNEGSKA (reference sequence). CDR3 length: 11 amino acids. V was shortened by 2 bases and J by 8 bases, with 7 bases between the two germline ends. In DNA form, the CDR3 reads TGCAGTGCTAGAAAGGACGATGAGCAGTTCTTC. The encoded protein is CSARKDDEQFF.

The genes are TRBV7-2 and TRBJ2-3, with 12 bases fitting TRBD2. Unmatched junction bases numbered 19, after V lost 4 bases and J lost 8 bases. This CDR3 is built from 19 residues. CDR1 and CDR2 from the germline V gene are SGHTA and FQGNSA. CDR3 bases: TGTGCCAGCAGCTCTCCGGCTAGCGGGGGGGCCAGCGCTCGTCGTACGCAGTATTTT. Amino acid sequence: CASSSPASGGASARRTQYF.

V gene TRBV20-1 combines with J gene TRBJ2-3; TRBD2 is a possible D gene (5 bases). The CDR3 length is 16 residues. The V gene lost 6 bases and the J gene lost 4 bases, with 23 bases spanning the gap. CDR1 is DFQATT and CDR2 is SNEGSKA in the germline V gene (reference sequence). This CDR3 is CSAEGRAVSRSDTQYF. CDR3 in DNA: TGCAGTGCAGAGGGAAGGGCGGTTTCGAGGTCAGATACGCAGTATTTT.

This chain joins TRBV12-3 or TRBV12-4 and TRBJ2-7; TRBD2 matches 9 bases. V lost 5 bases, J lost 6 bases, and 11 bases stayed unmatched. CDR3 length: 15 amino acids. The CDR3: CASSPNTGLAVEQYF. The CDR3 coding sequence is TGTGCCAGCAGTCCTAACACGGGACTAGCAGTCGAGCAGTACTTC.

The chain employs TRBV10-3 and TRBJ1-2, with D possibly matching TRBD1 (5 bases). V was clipped by 3 bases and J by 0 bases, with 11 bases between them. Germline assignment: CDR1 ENHRY and CDR2 SYGVKD. The CDR3 contains 15 residues. CDR3 DNA sequence: TGTGCCATCAGTGACTCAGGGACCTCTAACTATGGCTACACCTTC. It specifies CAISDSGTSNYGYTF.

This clonotype came up many times. The rearrangement joins TRBV5-1 to TRBJ2-5; 11 bases are a match to TRBD2. Germline V lookup: CDR1 SGHRS, CDR2 YFSETQ. This CDR3 region has 16 residues. Trimming at V came to 6 bases and at J to 1 base, leaving 8 bases not matched to a gene. The CDR3 DNA sequence: TGCGCCAGCAACCCAGGCGGGACTAGCGGCCAAGAGACCCAGTACTTC. Its translation is CASNPGGTSGQETQYF. The whole variable domain, filled in from reference TRBV5-1 and TRBJ2-5, reads KAGVTQTPRYLIKTRGQQVTLSCSPISGHRSVSWYQQTPGQGLQFLFEYFSETQRNKGNFPGRFSGRQFSNSRSEMNVSTLELGDSALYLCASNPGGTSGQETQYFGPGTRLLVL.